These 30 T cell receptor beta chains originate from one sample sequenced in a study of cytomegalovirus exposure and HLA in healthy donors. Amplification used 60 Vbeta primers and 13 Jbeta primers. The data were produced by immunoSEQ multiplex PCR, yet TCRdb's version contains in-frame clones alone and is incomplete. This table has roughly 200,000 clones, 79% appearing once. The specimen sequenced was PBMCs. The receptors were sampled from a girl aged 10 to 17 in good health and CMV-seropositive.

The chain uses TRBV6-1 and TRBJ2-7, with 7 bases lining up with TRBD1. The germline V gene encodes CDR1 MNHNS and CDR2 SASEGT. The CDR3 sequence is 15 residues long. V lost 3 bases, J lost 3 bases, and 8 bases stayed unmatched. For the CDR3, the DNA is TGTGCCAGCAGTGATTTCGGGCAGGGGGTCTACGAGCAGTACTTC. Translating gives CASSDFGQGVYEQYF.

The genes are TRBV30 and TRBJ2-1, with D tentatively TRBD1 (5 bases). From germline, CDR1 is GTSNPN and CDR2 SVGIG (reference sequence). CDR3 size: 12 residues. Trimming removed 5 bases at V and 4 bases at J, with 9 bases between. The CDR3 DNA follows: TGTGCCTGGCAGGGTCGTTACAATGAGCAGTTCTTC. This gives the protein CAWQGRYNEQFF.

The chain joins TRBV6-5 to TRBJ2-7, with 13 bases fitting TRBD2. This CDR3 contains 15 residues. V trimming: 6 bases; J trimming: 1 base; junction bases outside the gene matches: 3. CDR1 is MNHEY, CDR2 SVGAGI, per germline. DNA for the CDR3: TGTGCCAGCAGAAGGGGACTAGCGGGGTCCTACGAGCAGTACTTC. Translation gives CASRRGLAGSYEQYF.

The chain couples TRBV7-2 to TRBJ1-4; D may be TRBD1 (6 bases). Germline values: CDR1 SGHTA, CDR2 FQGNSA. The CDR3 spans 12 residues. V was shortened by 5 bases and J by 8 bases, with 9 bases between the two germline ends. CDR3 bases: TGTGCCAGCAGCCCGGACAGAGAAAAACTGTTTTTT. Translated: CASSPDREKLFF.

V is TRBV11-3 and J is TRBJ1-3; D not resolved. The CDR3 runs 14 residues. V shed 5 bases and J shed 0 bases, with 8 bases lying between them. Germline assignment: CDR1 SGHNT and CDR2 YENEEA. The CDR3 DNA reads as TGTGCCAGCAGCCCAGAAAGCTCTGGAAACACCATATATTTT. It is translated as CASSPESSGNTIYF.

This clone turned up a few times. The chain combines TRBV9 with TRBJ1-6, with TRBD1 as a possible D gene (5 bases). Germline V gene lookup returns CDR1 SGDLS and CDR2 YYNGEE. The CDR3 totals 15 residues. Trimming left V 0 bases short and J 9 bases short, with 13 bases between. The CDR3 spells CASSVGVGRGSPLHF. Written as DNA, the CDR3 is TGTGCCAGCAGCGTAGGGGTAGGAAGGGGTTCACCCCTCCACTTT.

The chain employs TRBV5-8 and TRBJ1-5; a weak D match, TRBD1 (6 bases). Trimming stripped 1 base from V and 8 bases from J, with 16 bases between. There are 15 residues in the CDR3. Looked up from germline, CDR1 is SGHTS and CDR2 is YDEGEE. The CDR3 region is CASSLYGGAKEPQHF. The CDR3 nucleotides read TGTGCCAGCAGCTTGTATGGGGGGGCTAAGGAGCCCCAGCATTTT.

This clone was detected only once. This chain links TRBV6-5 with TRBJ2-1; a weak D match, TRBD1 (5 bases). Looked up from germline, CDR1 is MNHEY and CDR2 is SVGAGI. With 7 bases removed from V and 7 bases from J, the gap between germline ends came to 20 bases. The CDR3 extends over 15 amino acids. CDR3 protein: CASTHWAGSVNEQFF. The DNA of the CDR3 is TGTGCCAGCACCCACTGGGCAGGGTCGGTAAATGAGCAGTTCTTC.

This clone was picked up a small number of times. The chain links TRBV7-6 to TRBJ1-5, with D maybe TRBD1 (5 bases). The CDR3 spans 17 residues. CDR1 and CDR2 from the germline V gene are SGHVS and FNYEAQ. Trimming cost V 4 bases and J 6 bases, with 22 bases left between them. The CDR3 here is CASSSAGGSRGGQPQHF. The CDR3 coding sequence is TGTGCCAGCAGCTCCGCGGGGGGGTCACGGGGAGGTCAGCCCCAGCATTTT.

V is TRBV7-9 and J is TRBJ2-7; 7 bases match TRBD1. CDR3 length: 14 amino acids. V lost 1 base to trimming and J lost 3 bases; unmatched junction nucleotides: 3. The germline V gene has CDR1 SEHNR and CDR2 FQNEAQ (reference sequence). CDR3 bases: TGTGCCAGCAGCTTAGAGGGGGCCCGCTACGAGCAGTACTTC. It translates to CASSLEGARYEQYF.

The CDR3 region has the DNA TGTGCCAGCAATAGACTAGCGGGCCTACAAGATACGCAGTATTTT. Translating gives CASNRLAGLQDTQYF. The chain combines TRBV2 with TRBJ2-3; TRBD2 matches at 10 bases. Germline values: CDR1 SNHLY, CDR2 FYNNEI. The CDR3 is made up of 15 amino acids. Losses at the gene ends were 7 bases for V and 5 bases for J; bases not matched to a gene: 9.

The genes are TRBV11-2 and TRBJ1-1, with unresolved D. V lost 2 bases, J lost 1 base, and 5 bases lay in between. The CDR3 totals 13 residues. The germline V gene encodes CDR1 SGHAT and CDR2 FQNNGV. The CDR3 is CASSLLKNTEAFF. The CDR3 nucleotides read TGTGCCAGCAGCTTATTAAAGAACACTGAAGCTTTCTTT.

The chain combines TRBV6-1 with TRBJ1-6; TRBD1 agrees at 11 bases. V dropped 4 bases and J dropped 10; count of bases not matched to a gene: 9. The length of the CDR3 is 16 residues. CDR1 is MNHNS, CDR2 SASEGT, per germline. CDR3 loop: CASSGPPGQGGSPLHF. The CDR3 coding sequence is TGTGCCAGCAGTGGACCCCCGGGACAGGGGGGATCACCCCTCCACTTT.

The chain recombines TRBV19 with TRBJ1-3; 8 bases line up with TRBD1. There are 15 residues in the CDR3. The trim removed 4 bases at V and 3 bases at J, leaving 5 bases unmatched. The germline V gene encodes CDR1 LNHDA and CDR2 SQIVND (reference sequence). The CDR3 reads CASSNQGALGNTIYF. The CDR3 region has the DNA TGTGCCAGTAGTAATCAGGGGGCGCTTGGAAACACCATATATTTT. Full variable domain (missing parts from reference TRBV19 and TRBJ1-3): DGGITQSPKYLFRKEGQNVTLSCEQNLNHDAMYWYRQDPGQGLRLIYYSQIVNDFQKGDIAEGYSVSREKKESFPLTVTSAQKNPTAFYLCASSNQGALGNTIYFGEGSWLTVV.

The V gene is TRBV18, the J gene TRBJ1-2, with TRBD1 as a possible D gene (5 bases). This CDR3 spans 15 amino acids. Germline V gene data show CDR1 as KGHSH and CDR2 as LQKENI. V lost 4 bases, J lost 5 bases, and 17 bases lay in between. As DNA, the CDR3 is TGTGCCAGCTCACTCACCGCCGACAGTGAATATGGCTACACCTTC. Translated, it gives CASSLTADSEYGYTF.

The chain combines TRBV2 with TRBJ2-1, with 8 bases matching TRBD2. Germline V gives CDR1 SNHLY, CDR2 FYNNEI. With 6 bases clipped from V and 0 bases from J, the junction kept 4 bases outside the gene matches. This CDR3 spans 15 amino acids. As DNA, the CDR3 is TGTGCCAGCAGGGGCGGGGGGTCCTCCTACAATGAGCAGTTCTTC. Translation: CASRGGGSSYNEQFF.

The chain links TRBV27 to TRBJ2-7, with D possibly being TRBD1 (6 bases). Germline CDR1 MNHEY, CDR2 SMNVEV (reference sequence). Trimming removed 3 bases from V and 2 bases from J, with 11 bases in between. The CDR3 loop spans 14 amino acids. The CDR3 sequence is CASSFGTGTYEQYF. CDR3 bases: TGTGCCAGCAGTTTCGGAACAGGGACCTACGAGCAGTACTTC.

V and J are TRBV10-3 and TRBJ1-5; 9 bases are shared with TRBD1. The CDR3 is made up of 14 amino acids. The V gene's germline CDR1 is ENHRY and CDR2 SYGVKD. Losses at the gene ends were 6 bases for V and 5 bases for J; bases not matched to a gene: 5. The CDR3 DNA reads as TGTGCCATCAGCCGGACAGGGGCTGATCAGCCCCAGCATTTT. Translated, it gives CAISRTGADQPQHF.

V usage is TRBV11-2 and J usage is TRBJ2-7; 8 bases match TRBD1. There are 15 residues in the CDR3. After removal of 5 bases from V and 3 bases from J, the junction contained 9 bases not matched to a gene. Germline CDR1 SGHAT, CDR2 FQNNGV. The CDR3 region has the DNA TGTGCCAGCAGCCCCGGGACAGGAGGGAACTACGAGCAGTACTTC. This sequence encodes CASSPGTGGNYEQYF.

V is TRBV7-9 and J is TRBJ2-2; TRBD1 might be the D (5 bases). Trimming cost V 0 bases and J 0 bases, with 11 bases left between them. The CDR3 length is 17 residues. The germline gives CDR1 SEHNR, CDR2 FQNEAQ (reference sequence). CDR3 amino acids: CASSLATGPSNTGELFF. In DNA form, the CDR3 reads TGTGCCAGCAGCTTAGCTACAGGCCCTTCGAACACCGGGGAGCTGTTTTTT.

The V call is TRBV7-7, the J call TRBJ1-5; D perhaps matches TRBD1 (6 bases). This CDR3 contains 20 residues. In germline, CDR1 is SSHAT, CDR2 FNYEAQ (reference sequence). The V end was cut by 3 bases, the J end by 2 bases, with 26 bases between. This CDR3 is CASSLGDGGGGAEGNQPQHF. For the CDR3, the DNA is TGTGCCAGCAGCTTGGGCGACGGGGGCGGGGGCGCAGAGGGCAATCAGCCCCAGCATTTT. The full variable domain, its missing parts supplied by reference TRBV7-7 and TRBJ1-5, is GAGVSQSPRYKVTKRGQDVTLRCDPISSHATLYWYQQALGQGPEFLTYFNYEAQPDKSGLPSDRFSAERPEGSISTLTIQRTEQRDSAMYRCASSLGDGGGGAEGNQPQHFGDGTRLSIL.

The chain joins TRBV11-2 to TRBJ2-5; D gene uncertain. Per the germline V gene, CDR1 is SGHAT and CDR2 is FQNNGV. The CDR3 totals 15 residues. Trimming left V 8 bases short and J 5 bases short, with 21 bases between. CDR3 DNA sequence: TGTGCCAGCGGCCGGCAGCCCCCGGGTTGGGAGACCCAGTACTTC. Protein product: CASGRQPPGWETQYF. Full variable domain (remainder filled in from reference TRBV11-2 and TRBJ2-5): EAGVAQSPRYKIIEKRQSVAFWCNPISGHATLYWYQQILGQGPKLLIQFQNNGVVDDSQLPKDRFSAERLKGVDSTLKIQPAKLEDSAVYLCASGRQPPGWETQYFGPGTRLLVL.

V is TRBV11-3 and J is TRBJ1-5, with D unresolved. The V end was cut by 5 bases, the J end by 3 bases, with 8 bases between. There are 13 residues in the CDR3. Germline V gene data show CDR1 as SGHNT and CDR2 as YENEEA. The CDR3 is CASSREINQPQHF. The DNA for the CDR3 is TGTGCCAGCAGCCGGGAGATCAATCAGCCCCAGCATTTT.

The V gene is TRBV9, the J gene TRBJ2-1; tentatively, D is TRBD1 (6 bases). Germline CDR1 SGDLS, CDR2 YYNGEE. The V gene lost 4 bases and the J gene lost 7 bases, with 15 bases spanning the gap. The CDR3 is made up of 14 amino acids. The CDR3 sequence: CASSTTGSLNEQFF. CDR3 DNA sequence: TGTGCCAGCAGCACTACAGGGTCGTTGAATGAGCAGTTCTTC.

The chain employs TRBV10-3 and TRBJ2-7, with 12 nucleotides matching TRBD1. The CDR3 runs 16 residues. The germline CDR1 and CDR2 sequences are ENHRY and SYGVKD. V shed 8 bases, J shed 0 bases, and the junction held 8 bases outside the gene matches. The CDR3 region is CAILPGQGASSYEQYF. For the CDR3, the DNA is TGTGCCATCCTCCCGGGACAGGGGGCAAGCTCCTACGAGCAGTACTTC.

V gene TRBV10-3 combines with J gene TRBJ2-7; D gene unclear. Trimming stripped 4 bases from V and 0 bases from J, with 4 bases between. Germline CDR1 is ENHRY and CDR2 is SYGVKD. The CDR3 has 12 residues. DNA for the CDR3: TGTGCCATCAGTGGTAGCTCCTACGAGCAGTACTTC. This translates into CAISGSSYEQYF.

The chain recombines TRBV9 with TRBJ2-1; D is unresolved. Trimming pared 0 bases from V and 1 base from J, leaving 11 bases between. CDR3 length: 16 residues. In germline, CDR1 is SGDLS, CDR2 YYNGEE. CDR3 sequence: CASSVDPTPSYNEQFF. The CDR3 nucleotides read TGTGCCAGCAGCGTAGATCCGACTCCTTCCTACAATGAGCAGTTCTTC. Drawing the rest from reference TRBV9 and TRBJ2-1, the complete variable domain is DSGVTQTPKHLITATGQRVTLRCSPRSGDLSVYWYQQSLDQGLQFLIQYYNGEERAKGNILERFSAQQFPDLHSELNLSSLELGDSALYFCASSVDPTPSYNEQFFGPGTRLTVL.

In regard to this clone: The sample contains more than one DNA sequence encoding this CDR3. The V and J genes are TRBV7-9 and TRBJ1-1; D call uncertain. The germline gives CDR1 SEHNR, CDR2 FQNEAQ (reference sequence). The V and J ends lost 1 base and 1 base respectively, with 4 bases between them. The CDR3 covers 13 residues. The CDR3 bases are TGTGCCAGCAGCTTAGGACAGAACACTGAAGCTTTCTTT. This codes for CASSLGQNTEAFF.

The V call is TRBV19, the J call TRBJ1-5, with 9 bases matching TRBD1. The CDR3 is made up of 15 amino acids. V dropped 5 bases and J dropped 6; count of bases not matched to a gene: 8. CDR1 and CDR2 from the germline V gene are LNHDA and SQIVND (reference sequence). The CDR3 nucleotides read TGTGCCAGTAGTTCGGGACAGGGAATCAGTCAGCCCCAGCATTTT. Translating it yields CASSSGQGISQPQHF. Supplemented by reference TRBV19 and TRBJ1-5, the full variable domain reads DGGITQSPKYLFRKEGQNVTLSCEQNLNHDAMYWYRQDPGQGLRLIYYSQIVNDFQKGDIAEGYSVSREKKESFPLTVTSAQKNPTAFYLCASSSGQGISQPQHFGDGTRLSIL.

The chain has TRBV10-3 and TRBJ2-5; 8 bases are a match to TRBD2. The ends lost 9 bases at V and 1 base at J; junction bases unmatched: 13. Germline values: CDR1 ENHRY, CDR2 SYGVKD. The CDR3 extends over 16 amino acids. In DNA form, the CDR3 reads TGTGCCATTTTGCTTCGTGTAGCGGGGACCCAAGAGACCCAGTACTTC. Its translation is CAILLRVAGTQETQYF.